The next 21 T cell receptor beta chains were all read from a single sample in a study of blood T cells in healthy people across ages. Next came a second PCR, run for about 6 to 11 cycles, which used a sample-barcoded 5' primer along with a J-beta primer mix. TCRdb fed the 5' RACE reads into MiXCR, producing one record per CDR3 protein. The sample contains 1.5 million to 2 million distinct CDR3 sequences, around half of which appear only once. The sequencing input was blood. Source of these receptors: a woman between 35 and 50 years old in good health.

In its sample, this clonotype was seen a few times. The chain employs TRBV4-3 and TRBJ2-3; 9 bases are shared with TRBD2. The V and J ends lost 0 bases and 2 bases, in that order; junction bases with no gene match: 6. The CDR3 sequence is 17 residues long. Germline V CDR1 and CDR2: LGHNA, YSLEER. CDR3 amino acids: CASSQDWLAGNTDTQYF. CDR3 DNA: TGCGCCAGCAGCCAAGATTGGCTAGCGGGAAACACAGATACGCAGTATTTT.

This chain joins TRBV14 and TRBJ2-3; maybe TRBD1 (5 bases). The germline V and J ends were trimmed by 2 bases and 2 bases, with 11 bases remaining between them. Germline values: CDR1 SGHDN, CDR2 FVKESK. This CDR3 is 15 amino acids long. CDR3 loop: CASSQYRGTTDTQYF. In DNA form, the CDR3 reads TGTGCCAGCAGCCAATATAGGGGTACCACAGATACGCAGTATTTT.

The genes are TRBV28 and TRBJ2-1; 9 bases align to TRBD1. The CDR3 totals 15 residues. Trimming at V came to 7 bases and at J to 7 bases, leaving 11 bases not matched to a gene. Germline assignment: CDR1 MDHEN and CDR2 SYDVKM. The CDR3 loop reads CASTWRDRVANEQFF. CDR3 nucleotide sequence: TGTGCCAGCACTTGGCGGGACAGGGTTGCGAATGAGCAGTTCTTC.

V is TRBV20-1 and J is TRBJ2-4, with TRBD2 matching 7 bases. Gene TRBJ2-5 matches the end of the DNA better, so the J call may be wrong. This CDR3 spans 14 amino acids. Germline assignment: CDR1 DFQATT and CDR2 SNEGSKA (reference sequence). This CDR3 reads CSAFQRGPQETQYF. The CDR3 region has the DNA TGCAGTGCTTTCCAGCGGGGCCCACAAGAGACCCAGTACTTC.

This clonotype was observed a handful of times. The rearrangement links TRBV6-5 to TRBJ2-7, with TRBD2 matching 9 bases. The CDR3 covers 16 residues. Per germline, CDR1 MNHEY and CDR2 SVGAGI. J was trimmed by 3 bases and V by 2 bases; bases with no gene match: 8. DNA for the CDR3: TGTGCCAGCAGTTACGGGGATGGTAGCGGGGGCTACGAGCAGTACTTC. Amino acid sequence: CASSYGDGSGGYEQYF.

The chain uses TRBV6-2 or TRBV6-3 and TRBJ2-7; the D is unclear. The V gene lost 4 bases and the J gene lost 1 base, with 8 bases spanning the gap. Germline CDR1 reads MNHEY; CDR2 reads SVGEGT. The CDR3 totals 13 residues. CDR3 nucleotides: TGTGCCAGCAGTTCGTTAGTATCCTACGAGCAGTACTTC. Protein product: CASSSLVSYEQYF.

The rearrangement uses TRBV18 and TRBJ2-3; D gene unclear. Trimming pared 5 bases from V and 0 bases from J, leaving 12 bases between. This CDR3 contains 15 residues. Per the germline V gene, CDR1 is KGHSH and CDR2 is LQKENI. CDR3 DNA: TGTGCCAGCTCAGATCTTAGCCGTAGCACAGATACGCAGTATTTT. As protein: CASSDLSRSTDTQYF.

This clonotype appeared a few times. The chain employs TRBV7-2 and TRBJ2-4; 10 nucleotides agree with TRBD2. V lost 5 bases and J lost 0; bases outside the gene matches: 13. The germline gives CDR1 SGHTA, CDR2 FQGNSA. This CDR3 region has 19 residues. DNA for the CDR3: TGTGCCAGCAGCGTCAACATAGCGGGGGGCCGGTTAGCCAAAAACATTCAGTACTTC. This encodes CASSVNIAGGRLAKNIQYF.

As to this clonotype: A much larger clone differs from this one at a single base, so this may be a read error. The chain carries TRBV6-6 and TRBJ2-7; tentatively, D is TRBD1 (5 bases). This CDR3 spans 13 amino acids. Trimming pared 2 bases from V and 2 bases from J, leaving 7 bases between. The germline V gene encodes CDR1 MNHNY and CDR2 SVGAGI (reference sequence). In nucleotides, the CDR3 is TGTGCCAGCAGTTACGTCAGGGCCTACGAGCAGTACTTC. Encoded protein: CASSYVRAYEQYF.

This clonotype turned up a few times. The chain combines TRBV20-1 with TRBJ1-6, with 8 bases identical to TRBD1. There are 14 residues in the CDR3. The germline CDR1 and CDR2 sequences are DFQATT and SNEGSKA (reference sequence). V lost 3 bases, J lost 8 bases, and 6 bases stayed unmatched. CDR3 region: CSARTGVFDSPLHF. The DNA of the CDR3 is TGCAGTGCTAGGACAGGGGTTTTTGATTCACCCCTCCACTTT.

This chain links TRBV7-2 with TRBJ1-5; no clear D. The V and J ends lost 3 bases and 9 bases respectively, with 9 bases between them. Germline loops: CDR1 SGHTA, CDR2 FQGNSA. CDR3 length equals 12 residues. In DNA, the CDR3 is TGTGCCAGCAGCTTTAACGATCCGCCCCAGCATTTT. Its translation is CASSFNDPPQHF.

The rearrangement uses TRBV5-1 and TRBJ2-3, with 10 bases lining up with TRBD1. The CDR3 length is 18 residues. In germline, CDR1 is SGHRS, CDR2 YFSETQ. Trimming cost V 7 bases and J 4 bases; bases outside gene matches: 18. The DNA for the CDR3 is TGCGCCAGCCGCCCGGGGGGTTGGCGACAGGGGGCCCCAGATACGCAGTATTTT. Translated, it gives CASRPGGWRQGAPDTQYF.

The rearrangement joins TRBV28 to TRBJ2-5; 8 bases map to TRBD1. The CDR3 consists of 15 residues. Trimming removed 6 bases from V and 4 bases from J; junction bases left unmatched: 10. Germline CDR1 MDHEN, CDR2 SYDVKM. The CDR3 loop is CASSKTGVGSETQYF. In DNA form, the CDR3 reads TGTGCCAGCAGCAAGACAGGGGTGGGGTCAGAGACCCAGTACTTC.

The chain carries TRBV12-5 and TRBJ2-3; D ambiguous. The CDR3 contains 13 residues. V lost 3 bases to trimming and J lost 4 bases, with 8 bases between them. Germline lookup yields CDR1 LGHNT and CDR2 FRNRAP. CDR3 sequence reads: CASGLWVPDTQYF. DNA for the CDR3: TGTGCTAGTGGTTTATGGGTACCAGATACGCAGTATTTT.

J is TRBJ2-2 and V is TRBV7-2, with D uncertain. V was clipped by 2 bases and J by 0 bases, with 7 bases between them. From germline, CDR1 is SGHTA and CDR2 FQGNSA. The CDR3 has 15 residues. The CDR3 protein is CASSLQVANTGELFF. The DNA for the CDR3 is TGTGCCAGCAGCTTACAGGTGGCGAACACCGGGGAGCTGTTTTTT.

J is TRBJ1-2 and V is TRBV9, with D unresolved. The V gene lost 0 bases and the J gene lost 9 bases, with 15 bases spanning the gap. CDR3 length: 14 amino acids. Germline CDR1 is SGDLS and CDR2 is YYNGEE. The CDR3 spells CASSVEVGVGSYTF. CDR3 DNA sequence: TGTGCCAGCAGCGTAGAGGTCGGGGTAGGGAGCTACACCTTC.

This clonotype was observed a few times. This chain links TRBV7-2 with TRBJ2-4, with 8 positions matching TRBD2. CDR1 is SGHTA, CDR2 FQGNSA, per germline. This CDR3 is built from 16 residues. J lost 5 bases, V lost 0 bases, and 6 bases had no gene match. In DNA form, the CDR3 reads TGTGCCAGCAGCTTAGCTGCAGCGGGGGCCCAAAACATTCAGTACTTC. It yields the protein CASSLAAAGAQNIQYF.

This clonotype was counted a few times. CDR3 region: CASSADGGTVGETQYF. CDR3 DNA: TGTGCCAGCAGCGCCGACGGGGGGACGGTAGGAGAGACCCAGTACTTC. The J gene is TRBJ2-5, the V gene TRBV7-9, with 7 bases that match TRBD2. CDR3 length: 16 residues. Germline trimming cut 5 bases from V and 4 bases from J; bases unmatched to any gene: 13. Germline V CDR1 and CDR2: SEHNR, FQNEAQ (reference sequence).

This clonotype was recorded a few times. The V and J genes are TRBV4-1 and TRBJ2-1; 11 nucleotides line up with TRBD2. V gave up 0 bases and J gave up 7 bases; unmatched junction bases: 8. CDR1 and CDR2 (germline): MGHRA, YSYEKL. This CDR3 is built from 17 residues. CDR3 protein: CASSQDRASGGFNEQFF. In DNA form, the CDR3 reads TGCGCCAGCAGCCAAGATCGAGCTAGCGGGGGGTTTAATGAGCAGTTCTTC.

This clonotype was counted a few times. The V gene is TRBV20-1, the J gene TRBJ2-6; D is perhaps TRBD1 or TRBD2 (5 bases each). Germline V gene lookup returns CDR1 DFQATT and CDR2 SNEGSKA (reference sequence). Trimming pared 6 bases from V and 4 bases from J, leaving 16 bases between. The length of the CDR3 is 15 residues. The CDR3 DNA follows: TGCAGTGCCAGTGACAGCGGCTCCGGGGCCAACGTCCTGACTTTC. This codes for CSASDSGSGANVLTF.

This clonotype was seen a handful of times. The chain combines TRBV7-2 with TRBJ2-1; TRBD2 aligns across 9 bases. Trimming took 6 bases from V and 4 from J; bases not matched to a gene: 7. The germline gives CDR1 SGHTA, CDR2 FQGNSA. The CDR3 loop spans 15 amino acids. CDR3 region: CASRPPAGGYNEQFF. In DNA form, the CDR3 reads TGTGCCAGCAGGCCACCCGCGGGGGGGTACAATGAGCAGTTCTTC.